The present TCR beta chain was sequenced within a study of T cells after yellow fever vaccination. Study-level results: Reappearing after the booster were most of the clones from primary vaccination (almost 97% CD4, 88% CD8).

This clonotype was seen ten or more times. Its specificity is not known. TCRdb ran MiXCR on the 5' RACE reads and lists one entry per CDR3 protein. The table shows about 320,000 distinct CDR3 sequences, with around 4.4% occurring only once. The germline V gene encodes CDR1 MNHEY and CDR2 SVGEGT. The CDR3 totals 22 residues. The J segment lost 5 bases and the V segment lost 3 bases, leaving 22 bases of the junction unmatched. The source is a man younger than 35 who received the YFV17D yellow fever vaccine. The rearrangement links TRBV6-2 or TRBV6-3 to TRBJ2-3; 14 nucleotides match TRBD2. The sequencing here drew on PBMCs, taken 15 days after the yellow fever booster vaccination. The DNA of the CDR3 is TGTGCCAGCAGTTATCCATCCTCTTACTCAAGACTAGCGGGGGGGCGTCAAGATACGCAGTATTTT. Translation gives CASSYPSSYSRLAGGRQDTQYF.